A selection of T cell receptor beta chains follows, all from one sample in a study of cytomegalovirus exposure and HLA in healthy donors. Clones were sequenced by immunoSEQ multiplex PCR, and TCRdb holds only the in-frame ones, with some missing. The sample lists 150,000 to 200,000 clones; 65% to 80% were seen once. Specimen: PBMCs. The receptor source for this set is a female donor in good health and CMV-seronegative. Each CDR3 is given with its conserved first and last residue. The D gene is left open where the match is weak. A clone size is listed for some rows: how often the clone was seen (once, few, many), or a class if it is expanded.

V,D,J,size,CDR3,DNA
TRBV5-3,.,TRBJ1-6,.,CARIRGQNSPLHF,TGTGCCAGAATCCGAGGGCAAAATTCACCCCTCCACTTT
TRBV5-4,TRBD1,TRBJ1-6,.,CASSPGDRGIYSPLHF,TGTGCCAGCAGCCCTGGGGACAGGGGAATTTACTCACCCCTCCACTTT
TRBV19,TRBD1,TRBJ2-7,.,CASSMIGQGNYEQYF,TGTGCCAGTAGTATGATAGGACAGGGCAATTACGAGCAGTACTTC
TRBV11-2,.,TRBJ2-7,few,CASSSPPGLIKHF,TGTGCCAGCAGCTCTCCCCCGGGACTGATTAAGCACTTC
TRBV27,.,TRBJ1-1,few,CASQEQIHTEAFF,TGTGCCAGCCAAGAACAGATACACACTGAAGCTTTCTTT
TRBV9,.,TRBJ1-2,.,CASSVEGAGRGYTF,TGTGCCAGCAGCGTAGAAGGGGCAGGACGAGGCTACACCTTC
TRBV30,TRBD2,TRBJ2-1,.,CASTLAGVDGEQFF,TGTGCCTCCACCTTGGCGGGAGTCGACGGTGAGCAGTTCTTC
TRBV25-1,.,TRBJ2-7,.,CASSESRVYEQYF,TGTGCCAGCAGTGAAAGCAGGGTCTACGAGCAGTACTTC
TRBV19,.,TRBJ2-7,.,CASRGIYEQYF,TGTGCGAGTCGAGGGATATACGAGCAGTACTTC
TRBV28,.,TRBJ1-2,.,CASSLAGLYGYTF,TGTGCCAGCAGTTTAGCAGGACTCTATGGCTACACCTTC
TRBV11-2,TRBD2,TRBJ2-7,once,CASSLGGSYEQYF,TGTGCCAGCAGCTTAGGCGGGAGTTACGAGCAGTACTTC
TRBV6-1,TRBD1,TRBJ1-2,.,CASSEAGGYGYTF,TGTGCCAGCAGTGAGGCAGGGGGCTATGGCTACACCTTC
TRBV5-4,TRBD1,TRBJ2-7,.,CASSYGTGGYEQYF,TGTGCCAGCAGCTACGGGACAGGAGGCTACGAGCAGTACTTC
TRBV6-1,.,TRBJ2-2,.,CASRLNTGELFF,TGTGCCAGCAGACTGAACACCGGGGAGCTGTTTTTT
TRBV10-3,TRBD2,TRBJ2-5,.,CAISAGTSGTETQYF,TGTGCCATCAGTGCCGGGACTAGCGGGACGGAGACCCAGTACTTC
TRBV5-4,TRBD1,TRBJ1-4,.,CASSLMGQTNEKLFF,TGTGCCAGCAGCCTGATGGGACAGACTAATGAAAAACTGTTTTTT
TRBV11-2,.,TRBJ1-3,once,CASSEGAGGNTIYF,TGTGCCAGCAGCGAAGGTGCGGGTGGAAACACCATATATTTT
TRBV20-1,.,TRBJ2-2,.,CSTERTGELFF,TGCAGTACTGAGCGAACCGGGGAGCTGTTTTTT
TRBV9,TRBD1,TRBJ2-1,few,CASSVDDPGTGPNNEQFF,TGTGCCAGCAGCGTCGACGACCCCGGGACAGGGCCCAACAATGAGCAGTTCTTC
TRBV9,TRBD2,TRBJ2-7,.,CASSNGLAGGYEQYF,TGTGCCAGCAGCAACGGACTAGCGGGGGGATACGAGCAGTACTTC
TRBV11-2,.,TRBJ2-1,.,CASSLEAGGYNEQFF,TGTGCCAGCAGCTTAGAGGCCGGGGGCTACAATGAGCAGTTCTTC
TRBV6-4,.,TRBJ2-7,once,CASRAQLNEQYF,TGTGCCAGCCGTGCTCAACTAAACGAGCAGTACTTC
TRBV7-9,TRBD2,TRBJ2-3,.,CASSDKAGGLADTQYF,TGTGCCAGCAGCGATAAAGCGGGGGGCCTGGCAGATACGCAGTATTTT
TRBV10-3,.,TRBJ1-4,.,CAISGGGEKLFF,TGTGCCATCAGTGGAGGGGGTGAAAAACTGTTTTTT